These 31 T cell receptor beta chains were sequenced from one sample in a study of T cell repertoires in cytomegalovirus infection. TCRdb itself ran the reads through MiXCR, one entry per CDR3 protein. The repertoire holds around 260,000 distinct CDR3 sequences, roughly 9% seen once, with less than 15% in the top ten. Input material: PBMCs. The receptors stem from a human donor in good health (CMV status not recorded). Some clones in this sample may be carry-over from other donors' samples.

This chain joins TRBV19 and TRBJ2-7, with D perhaps matching TRBD1 or TRBD2 (5 bases each). CDR1 and CDR2 (germline): LNHDA, SQIVND (reference sequence). This CDR3 spans 12 amino acids. V was pared by 4 bases and J by 4 bases, with 8 bases between. For the CDR3, the DNA is TGTGCCAGTAGTAGAGGGGAGTACGAGCAGTACTTC. It specifies CASSRGEYEQYF.

In its sample, this clonotype was seen many times. The rearrangement links TRBV7-8 to TRBJ2-1; 7 bases align to TRBD2. This CDR3 comprises 13 residues. Germline trimming cut 5 bases from V and 7 bases from J; bases unmatched to any gene: 5. Germline V gives CDR1 SGHVS, CDR2 FQNEAQ. CDR3 sequence: CASSLGGGNEQFF. The DNA for the CDR3 is TGTGCCAGCAGCCTGGGCGGGGGAAATGAGCAGTTCTTC.

This clonotype was seen many times. The chain carries TRBV7-2 and TRBJ1-5, with D possibly TRBD1 on 6 matching bases. Germline values: CDR1 SGHTA, CDR2 FQGNSA. Trimming removed 1 base from V and 4 bases from J, with 11 bases in between. The CDR3 has 15 residues. The CDR3 DNA reads as TGTGCCAGCAGCTTAGTGAGGGGGGAAAATCAGCCCCAGCATTTT. It codes for CASSLVRGENQPQHF.

V and J are TRBV7-9 and TRBJ2-2; possibly TRBD1 for D (6 bases). V lost 4 bases to trimming and J lost 6 bases, with 15 bases between them. Germline loops: CDR1 SEHNR, CDR2 FQNEAQ (reference sequence). The CDR3 is 15 amino acids. CDR3 bases: TGTGCCAGCAGCTCCGGGACATCCCTTGCCGGGGAGCTGTTTTTT. Translation: CASSSGTSLAGELFF.

This clonotype was recorded at least ten times. CDR3: CASSLSATQETQYF. In DNA, the CDR3 is TGTGCCAGCAGCTTGAGCGCAACCCAAGAGACCCAGTACTTC. J is TRBJ2-5 and V is TRBV11-3; D is unresolved. Trimming pared 3 bases from V and 1 base from J, leaving 9 bases between. The CDR3 length is 14 residues. Germline V gene lookup returns CDR1 SGHNT and CDR2 YENEEA.

The rearrangement joins TRBV28 to TRBJ1-5; D unresolved. Germline assignment: CDR1 MDHEN and CDR2 SYDVKM. V lost 5 bases and J lost 0, with 20 bases in between. The CDR3 consists of 18 residues. The DNA of the CDR3 is TGTGCCAGCAGTCCACCTGCACACGCCCCACTTAGCAATCAGCCCCAGCATTTT. Residues: CASSPPAHAPLSNQPQHF.

At least ten counts were recorded for this clonotype. The gene calls are TRBV19 and TRBJ1-3, with TRBD1 matching over 8 bases. The CDR3 extends over 16 amino acids. The germline V gene encodes CDR1 LNHDA and CDR2 SQIVND (reference sequence). V lost 5 bases, J lost 7 bases, and 13 bases stayed unmatched. CDR3 sequence: CASSVLTGAGKNTIYF. CDR3 sequence (DNA): TGTGCCAGTAGTGTTTTGACAGGGGCTGGGAAGAACACCATATATTTT.

This clonotype was counted at least ten times. V usage is TRBV15 and J usage is TRBJ1-2; the match to TRBD1 covers 8 bases. CDR1 and CDR2 (germline): LNHNV, YYDKDF (reference sequence). The CDR3 contains 16 residues. Trimming removed 1 base from V and 7 bases from J; junction bases left unmatched: 11. CDR3 coding DNA: TGTGCCACCAGCAGAGGGGGGCAGGGGGCATCGTTTGGCTACACCTTC. Its protein product is CATSRGGQGASFGYTF. Drawing the rest from reference TRBV15 and TRBJ1-2, the complete variable domain is DAMVIQNPRYQVTQFGKPVTLSCSQTLNHNVMYWYQQKSSQAPKLLFHYYDKDFNNEADTPDNFQSRRPNTSFCFLDIRSPGLGDTAMYLCATSRGGQGASFGYTFGSGTRLTVV.

This clonotype was seen many times. This CDR3 reads CASSFSQNYNEQFF. The CDR3 DNA sequence: TGTGCCAGCAGCTTCAGTCAGAACTACAATGAGCAGTTCTTC. The V call is TRBV7-2, the J call TRBJ2-1; D call uncertain. The CDR3 is made up of 14 amino acids. Germline lookup yields CDR1 SGHTA and CDR2 FQGNSA. The V and J ends lost 3 bases and 3 bases respectively, with 9 bases between them. Full variable domain (outside the CDR3, taken from reference TRBV7-2 and TRBJ2-1): GAGVSQSPSNKVTEKGKDVELRCDPISGHTALYWYRQSLGQGLEFLIYFQGNSAPDKSGLPSDRFSAERTGGSVSTLTIQRTQQEDSAVYLCASSFSQNYNEQFFGPGTRLTVL.

This clonotype was seen repeatedly, ten times or more. The J gene is TRBJ1-2, the V gene TRBV7-2; 7 bases agree with TRBD1. V shed 0 bases and J 5 bases; nucleotides not matched to a gene: 3. The CDR3 is 14 residues long. Germline V CDR1 and CDR2: SGHTA, FQGNSA. The CDR3: CASSLAGRGYGYTF. As DNA, the CDR3 is TGTGCCAGCAGCTTAGCGGGCAGGGGGTATGGCTACACCTTC.

This clonotype was seen repeatedly, ten times or more. The chain is built from TRBV2 and TRBJ2-1, with D possibly matching TRBD1 (6 bases). The CDR3 extends over 16 amino acids. Between the trimmed V and J ends, which lost 3 bases and 7 bases, there was a span of 19 bases. Germline CDR1 SNHLY, CDR2 FYNNEI. CDR3 nucleotide sequence: TGTGCCAGCAGTGATTTGGCAGGGGTGGTCCGAAATGAGCAGTTCTTC. Amino acids: CASSDLAGVVRNEQFF. Full variable domain (missing parts from reference TRBV2 and TRBJ2-1): EPEVTQTPSHQVTQMGQEVILRCVPISNHLYFYWYRQILGQKVEFLVSFYNNEISEKSEIFDDQFSVERPDGSNFTLKIRSTKLEDSAMYFCASSDLAGVVRNEQFFGPGTRLTVL.

This clonotype was picked up many times. The rearrangement uses TRBV7-2 and TRBJ2-3; D is possibly TRBD2 (5 bases). Trimming stripped 3 bases from V and 6 bases from J, with 10 bases between. Germline CDR1 reads SGHTA; CDR2 reads FQGNSA. This CDR3 is 13 amino acids long. This CDR3 is CASSLPRRDTQYF. For the CDR3, the DNA is TGTGCCAGCAGCTTGCCCCGGAGGGATACGCAGTATTTT.

This clonotype has a handful of counts. The chain is built from TRBV10-3 and TRBJ2-3; D tentatively fits TRBD1 or TRBD2 (7 bases each). CDR3 length equals 15 residues. V was cut by 6 bases and J by 0 bases, with 13 bases left in between. Germline V CDR1 and CDR2: ENHRY, SYGVKD. The CDR3 spells CAIRQGGPSTDTQYF. The CDR3 coding sequence is TGTGCCATCAGGCAGGGGGGGCCTAGCACAGATACGCAGTATTTT.

This clonotype was recorded many times. This chain links TRBV9 with TRBJ2-1; 12 bases are a match to TRBD2. CDR3 length: 15 residues. V lost 4 bases, J lost 6 bases, and 5 bases stayed unmatched. The germline gives CDR1 SGDLS, CDR2 YYNGEE. CDR3 sequence reads: CASSPWTSGANEQFF. The CDR3 nucleotides are TGTGCCAGCAGCCCCTGGACTAGCGGGGCCAATGAGCAGTTCTTC. The entire variable domain, with the rest obtained from reference TRBV9 and TRBJ2-1, is as follows: DSGVTQTPKHLITATGQRVTLRCSPRSGDLSVYWYQQSLDQGLQFLIQYYNGEERAKGNILERFSAQQFPDLHSELNLSSLELGDSALYFCASSPWTSGANEQFFGPGTRLTVL.

This clonotype has a count of ten or more. This chain links TRBV28 with TRBJ1-6; D is possibly TRBD1 (6 bases). CDR1 and CDR2 (germline): MDHEN, SYDVKM. Trimming took 8 bases from V and 8 from J, leaving 16 bases between them. This CDR3 is built from 14 residues. CDR3 sequence: CASDQRGGDSPLHF. The CDR3 nucleotides read TGTGCCAGCGATCAAAGGGGGGGGGATTCACCCCTCCACTTT. Drawing the rest from reference TRBV28 and TRBJ1-6, the complete variable domain is DVKVTQSSRYLVKRTGEKVFLECVQDMDHENMFWYRQDPGLGLRLIYFSYDVKMKEKGDIPEGYSVSREKKERFSLILESASTNQTSMYLCASDQRGGDSPLHFGNGTRLTVT.

This clonotype was picked up many times. CDR3 DNA sequence: TGTGCCAGCAGCCGCATCGGAGGGGGCGGTGGCTACACCTTC. It specifies CASSRIGGGGGYTF. V and J are TRBV7-2 and TRBJ1-2; 7 nucleotides align to TRBD1. Trimming at V came to 5 bases and at J to 7 bases, leaving 10 bases not matched to a gene. From germline, CDR1 is SGHTA and CDR2 FQGNSA. The CDR3 runs 14 residues.

This clonotype was seen a handful of times. This sequence joins TRBV15 and TRBJ1-1; TRBD1 matches 8 bases. CDR3 size: 13 residues. The germline V gene has CDR1 LNHNV and CDR2 YYDKDF (reference sequence). V lost 3 bases to trimming and J lost 11 bases; unmatched junction nucleotides: 8. CDR3 amino acids: CATSSMTGATAFF. CDR3 nucleotides: TGTGCCACCAGCAGTATGACAGGGGCGACGGCTTTCTTT.

The rearrangement joins TRBV19 to TRBJ1-6, with D unresolved. V gave up 6 bases and J gave up 4 bases, with 10 bases separating them. The CDR3 sequence is 14 residues long. The germline V gene has CDR1 LNHDA and CDR2 SQIVND (reference sequence). CDR3 in amino acids: CASRFGSYNSPLHF. The CDR3 region has the DNA TGTGCCAGTAGATTTGGGAGTTATAATTCACCCCTCCACTTT.

This clonotype was detected ten times or more. The V gene is TRBV7-9, the J gene TRBJ2-1, with D possibly being TRBD1 (6 bases). CDR1 is SEHNR and CDR2 is FQNEAQ in the germline V gene (reference sequence). This CDR3 is built from 12 residues. V was trimmed by 4 bases and J by 13 bases, leaving 14 bases between them. The CDR3 sequence: CASSSLGGPQFF. Here the CDR3 DNA reads TGTGCCAGCAGCTCTTTAGGGGGACCACAGTTCTTC.

This clonotype was detected ten times or more. The chain combines TRBV7-2 with TRBJ1-3; D is uncertain. The CDR3 loop spans 15 amino acids. V lost 0 bases and J 0 bases, leaving 6 bases between the germline ends. Germline values: CDR1 SGHTA, CDR2 FQGNSA. DNA for the CDR3: TGTGCCAGCAGCTTAGCGATAGACTCTGGAAACACCATATATTTT. Its translation is CASSLAIDSGNTIYF.

J is TRBJ1-2 and V is TRBV20-1, with TRBD1 matching over 11 bases. CDR1 DFQATT and CDR2 SNEGSKA come from the germline V gene (reference sequence). J was trimmed by 3 bases and V by 6 bases; bases with no gene match: 9. The CDR3 spans 15 residues. As DNA, the CDR3 is TGCAGTGCCCTCATAGGGGACAGGGGGGACTATGGCTACACCTTC. Encoded protein: CSALIGDRGDYGYTF.

This clonotype was counted at least ten times. V and J are TRBV5-1 and TRBJ2-5, with a possible D match to TRBD2 (6 bases). CDR3 length: 15 amino acids. Trimming removed 3 bases at V and 7 bases at J, with 19 bases between. Germline assignment: CDR1 SGHRS and CDR2 YFSETQ. The CDR3 loop is CASSSTLARGGTQYF. DNA for the CDR3: TGCGCCAGCAGCTCGACCCTAGCGCGGGGCGGGACCCAGTACTTC.

The table lists this clonotype with many counts. The chain recombines TRBV7-9 with TRBJ2-7, with D possibly TRBD2 on 7 matching bases. CDR3 length: 14 amino acids. The V gene's germline CDR1 is SEHNR and CDR2 FQNEAQ (reference sequence). The V end was cut by 4 bases, the J end by 1 base, with 11 bases between. CDR3 loop: CASSSGGHSYEQYF. In DNA form, the CDR3 reads TGTGCCAGCAGCTCCGGGGGGCATTCCTACGAGCAGTACTTC.

The chain recombines TRBV29-1 with TRBJ2-7; unclear D gene. The CDR3 has 14 amino acids. V was shortened by 1 base and J by 2 bases, with 12 bases between the two germline ends. The germline gives CDR1 SQVTM, CDR2 ANQGSEA. The DNA of the CDR3 is TGCAGCGTTGAAGCGGCGGTCCTTCCCTACGAGCAGTACTTC. Translated, it gives CSVEAAVLPYEQYF.

This clonotype was seen a handful of times. The CDR3 is CASSLDPGGEAFF. CDR3 in DNA: TGTGCCAGCAGCTTAGATCCGGGCGGTGAAGCTTTCTTT. This chain joins TRBV7-2 and TRBJ1-1; D is unresolved. V was cut by 1 base and J by 7 bases, with 10 bases left in between. Per the germline V gene, CDR1 is SGHTA and CDR2 is FQGNSA. CDR3 length equals 13 residues.

The chain couples TRBV29-1 to TRBJ2-1; the D is unclear. The CDR3 covers 10 residues. The germline CDR1 and CDR2 sequences are SQVTM and ANQGSEA. V lost 4 bases to trimming and J lost 5 bases, with 3 bases between them. CDR3 sequence (DNA): TGCAGCGTTGCGCACAATGAGCAGTTCTTC. It is translated as CSVAHNEQFF.

This clonotype was picked up many times. The chain joins TRBV18 to TRBJ1-3; D is unresolved. Germline values: CDR1 KGHSH, CDR2 LQKENI. Trimming removed 7 bases from V and 1 base from J, with 8 bases in between. The CDR3 totals 13 residues. CDR3 bases: TGTGCCAGCTTCCAAGGGTCTGGAAACACCATATATTTT. This encodes CASFQGSGNTIYF.

This sequence joins TRBV20-1 and TRBJ2-3, with D possibly being TRBD2 (5 bases). This CDR3 contains 15 residues. Trimming shortened V by 0 bases and J by 0 bases, and 10 bases separated the two germline ends. Germline V gives CDR1 DFQATT, CDR2 SNEGSKA (reference sequence). CDR3 nucleotide sequence: TGCAGTGCTAGAGATGCGAGGGTTAGCACAGATACGCAGTATTTT. Protein sequence: CSARDARVSTDTQYF.

Worth noting for this clonotype: An end of the junction differs from the germline gene, which may be a read error. The chain couples TRBV5-5 to TRBJ2-5, with no clear D. Germline lookup yields CDR1 SGHKS and CDR2 YYEKEE (reference sequence). CDR3 length: 14 residues. CDR3 residues: CANSLAPEGETQYF. In DNA form, the CDR3 reads TGTGCCAACAGCTTGGCCCCGGAAGGAGAGACCCAGTACTTC.

This clonotype has ten or more counts. This chain joins TRBV7-2 and TRBJ2-7, with TRBD1 matching over 9 bases. The CDR3 covers 14 residues. With V trimmed by 7 bases and J by 2 bases, 6 bases remained unmatched. CDR1 is SGHTA, CDR2 FQGNSA, per germline. For the CDR3, the DNA is TGTGCCAGCACCCCGACAGGGGGACCCTACGAGCAGTACTTC. Translation gives CASTPTGGPYEQYF.

In its sample, this clonotype was seen many times. V gene TRBV7-9 combines with J gene TRBJ2-1; 8 bases align to TRBD2. Germline lookup yields CDR1 SEHNR and CDR2 FQNEAQ (reference sequence). V lost 3 bases to trimming and J lost 9 bases; unmatched junction nucleotides: 7. The CDR3 has 14 amino acids. CDR3 loop: CASSLSGLVVEQFF. The CDR3 DNA follows: TGTGCCAGCAGCTTGTCGGGACTAGTGGTTGAGCAGTTCTTC.